What follows are 24 T cell receptor beta chains derived from one specimen sequenced in a study of T-cell memory formation after mild COVID-19. Using its own MiXCR run on the 5' RACE reads, TCRdb lists one record per CDR3 protein. The sample lists 550,000 to 650,000 distinct CDR3 sequences, 15% to 20% occurring once. The sample comprised PBMCs or a T cell subset sorted from them (not recorded which). These receptors all come from an adult woman who had mild COVID-19 (a few samples of this study predate the infection). Cell type and time point are not known.

This chain links TRBV20-1 with TRBJ2-1; 12 nucleotides agree with TRBD2. The V segment lost 2 bases and the J segment 8 bases; nucleotides outside the gene matches: 4. This CDR3 is 14 amino acids long. Germline values: CDR1 DFQATT, CDR2 SNEGSKA (reference sequence). The DNA of the CDR3 is TGCAGTGCTAGAAGGACTAGCGGGAATTATGAGCAGTTCTTC. Its protein product is CSARRTSGNYEQFF.

This clonotype was seen more than once but under ten times. The chain joins TRBV24-1 to TRBJ2-2, with a weak D call TRBD1 (6 bases). V was cut by 5 bases and J by 1 base, with 16 bases left in between. From germline, CDR1 is KGHDR and CDR2 SFDVKD. CDR3 length: 17 amino acids. The CDR3 DNA sequence: TGTGCCACCAGTGCCTTACTTACGGGACAGAACACCGGGGAGCTGTTTTTT. It is translated as CATSALLTGQNTGELFF.

The chain has TRBV7-9 and TRBJ2-1; D is ambiguous. Trimming pared 3 bases from V and 3 bases from J, leaving 15 bases between. This CDR3 has 16 residues. From germline, CDR1 is SEHNR and CDR2 FQNEAQ (reference sequence). CDR3 nucleotide sequence: TGTGCCAGCAGCTTGTTCTTGGAGAGCTTCTACAATGAGCAGTTCTTC. Translation gives CASSLFLESFYNEQFF.

This clonotype showed up just a few times. The CDR3 bases are TGTGCCAGCAGCTTGCGTCAGGAGAGCACTGAAGCTTTCTTT. It encodes CASSLRQESTEAFF. The chain employs TRBV5-5 and TRBJ1-1; unclear D gene. Germline CDR1 reads SGHKS; CDR2 reads YYEKEE (reference sequence). The CDR3 spans 14 residues. Trimming took off 1 base at V and 4 bases at J, with 11 bases between the two ends.

Regarding this clonotype: At one of its ends the junction is not consistent with the germline gene, which may arise from a read error. The rearrangement joins TRBV24-1 to TRBJ1-1; TRBD1 aligns across 10 bases. This CDR3 spans 15 amino acids. Germline V lookup: CDR1 KGHDR, CDR2 SFDVKD. The DNA of the CDR3 is TGTGCCACCAGTGAGTACATGGGGACAGGGGAACACCTATGGTTT. Encoded protein: CATSEYMGTGEHLWF.

As concerns this clonotype: The CDR3 carries no conserved terminal phenylalanine or tryptophan, so it likely arises from a read error. The DNA is left out, because the CDR3 cannot be placed on it with certainty; the CDR3 is given as TCRdb lists it. V and J are TRBV21-1 and TRBJ2-1; the D call in the table, TRBD2, was not verified against the DNA. TRBV21-1 is recorded as a pseudogene. The CDR3 contains 12 residues when both ends are counted. The CDR3 protein is CASSPPTSGRVV.

V usage is TRBV5-1 and J usage is TRBJ1-1; no clear D gene. This CDR3 spans 14 amino acids. Looked up from germline, CDR1 is SGHRS and CDR2 is YFSETQ. Between the trimmed V and J ends, which lost 0 bases and 4 bases, there was a span of 10 bases. In DNA, the CDR3 is TGCGCCAGCAGCTTGGCTCTGGGAGCCACTGAAGCTTTCTTT. Protein sequence: CASSLALGATEAFF.

This clonotype has only a few counts. V and J are TRBV9 and TRBJ2-3; D may be TRBD2 (7 bases). CDR3 length: 17 residues. Germline values: CDR1 SGDLS, CDR2 YYNGEE. The V end was cut by 4 bases, the J end by 1 base, with 19 bases between. CDR3 sequence reads: CASSPSVGGHGTDTQYF. CDR3 nucleotides: TGTGCCAGCAGCCCCTCTGTCGGGGGGCACGGCACAGATACGCAGTATTTT.

V gene TRBV7-8 combines with J gene TRBJ1-2, with 10 positions matching TRBD1. The V segment lost 5 bases and the J segment 2 bases; nucleotides outside the gene matches: 14. Germline V gene lookup returns CDR1 SGHVS and CDR2 FQNEAQ. The CDR3 is made up of 18 amino acids. The CDR3 DNA is TGTGCCAGCAGCACGAGAATAGTCACGGGACAGGGGAACTATGGCTACACCTTC. Its protein product is CASSTRIVTGQGNYGYTF.

The chain has TRBV7-2 and TRBJ1-4; D not certain. Germline CDR1 is SGHTA and CDR2 is FQGNSA. The CDR3 has 16 amino acids. Trimming stripped 1 base from V and 8 bases from J, with 17 bases between. The CDR3 DNA reads as TGTGCCAGCAGCTTAGTGTCCGCGAGTCTCCGGGAAAAACTGTTTTTT. This gives the protein CASSLVSASLREKLFF. Supplemented by reference TRBV7-2 and TRBJ1-4, the full variable domain reads GAGVSQSPSNKVTEKGKDVELRCDPISGHTALYWYRQSLGQGLEFLIYFQGNSAPDKSGLPSDRFSAERTGGSVSTLTIQRTQQEDSAVYLCASSLVSASLREKLFFGSGTQLSVL.

The CDR3 sequence: CASSGGQDNSPLHF. CDR3 bases: TGTGCCAGCAGCGGAGGACAAGATAATTCACCCCTCCACTTT. The chain uses TRBV9 and TRBJ1-6; possibly TRBD1 for D (5 bases). With 3 bases removed from V and 5 bases from J, the gap between germline ends came to 9 bases. The germline gives CDR1 SGDLS, CDR2 YYNGEE. CDR3 length: 14 residues.

J is TRBJ2-7 and V is TRBV27, with TRBD2 matching over 9 bases. V was clipped by 6 bases and J by 7 bases; unmatched bases: 10. This CDR3 has 14 amino acids. CDR1 is MNHEY and CDR2 is SMNVEV in the germline V gene (reference sequence). CDR3 amino acids: CASSRLAEFQEQYF. The CDR3 DNA reads TGTGCCAGCAGCCGACTAGCGGAGTTTCAGGAGCAGTACTTC.

The table lists this clonotype with a few counts. The CDR3 sequence is CSVERSSYNEQFF. As DNA, the CDR3 is TGCAGCGTTGAAAGGAGCTCCTACAATGAGCAGTTCTTC. The chain couples TRBV29-1 to TRBJ2-1; no reliable D call. V lost 2 bases, J lost 0 bases, and 5 bases lay in between. The germline V gene has CDR1 SQVTM and CDR2 ANQGSEA. The CDR3 contains 13 residues.

The chain links TRBV29-1 to TRBJ1-2; TRBD1 agrees at 7 bases. The germline V gene encodes CDR1 SQVTM and CDR2 ANQGSEA. The CDR3 sequence is 15 residues long. The V gene end was trimmed by 1 base and the J gene end by 0 bases; junction bases not matched to a gene: 5. CDR3 nucleotide sequence: TGCAGCGTTGAAGGTTATGGACAGGCTAACTATGGCTACACCTTC. It encodes CSVEGYGQANYGYTF.

This clonotype turned up a few times. The chain couples TRBV6-1 to TRBJ1-5; D perhaps matches TRBD1 (5 bases). This CDR3 contains 15 residues. Trimming removed 1 base at V and 9 bases at J, with 16 bases between. In germline, CDR1 is MNHNS, CDR2 SASEGT. In DNA form, the CDR3 reads TGTGCCAGCAGTGAAGGGTTCAATATTAGGGGGCCCCAGCATTTT. Its translation: CASSEGFNIRGPQHF.

The chain joins TRBV7-2 to TRBJ2-2; 7 positions match TRBD1. Germline CDR1 reads SGHTA; CDR2 reads FQGNSA. CDR3 length equals 17 residues. The ends lost 5 bases at V and 6 bases at J; junction bases unmatched: 15. CDR3 sequence reads: CASSESSGTVIAGELFF. CDR3 nucleotides: TGTGCCAGCAGCGAAAGCTCCGGGACAGTCATTGCCGGGGAGCTGTTTTTT.

This clonotype was seen only a few times. This chain joins TRBV29-1 and TRBJ1-1, with a tentative D call TRBD1 (6 bases). This CDR3 comprises 13 residues. Germline lookup yields CDR1 SQVTM and CDR2 ANQGSEA. Trimming cost V 3 bases and J 1 base, with 9 bases left between them. CDR3 amino acids: CSVEGHRNTEAFF. The CDR3 nucleotides are TGCAGCGTTGAGGGACACCGGAACACTGAAGCTTTCTTT.

The CDR3 coding sequence is TGCAGTGCTAGAGCCCCCTTGAACACTGAAGCTTTCTTT. Its translation: CSARAPLNTEAFF. The chain is built from TRBV20-1 and TRBJ1-1; no definite D call. V was shortened by 1 base and J by 0 bases, with 6 bases between the two germline ends. The CDR3 totals 13 residues. The germline V gene has CDR1 DFQATT and CDR2 SNEGSKA (reference sequence).

Only one count was recorded for this clonotype. At one end the junction does not follow the germline gene, possibly because of a read error. V and J are TRBV4-2 and TRBJ1-1; 7 bases agree with TRBD1. This CDR3 comprises 15 residues. In germline, CDR1 is LGHNA, CDR2 YNFKEQ. Here the CDR3 DNA reads TGTGCCAGCAGCCAAGCGAGGGGGCAGGGCACTGAAGATTTCTTT. Its translation is CASSQARGQGTEDFF.

This clonotype showed up just a few times. The chain joins TRBV10-3 to TRBJ2-1; 15 positions match TRBD2. The V and J ends lost 0 bases and 0 bases, in that order; junction bases with no gene match: 9. This CDR3 has 21 amino acids. Germline V gene lookup returns CDR1 ENHRY and CDR2 SYGVKD. The CDR3 DNA is TGTGCCATCAGTGAGTCTCAGGGGACTAGCGGGGGGATTAACTCCTACAATGAGCAGTTCTTC. Its protein is CAISESQGTSGGINSYNEQFF.

This chain joins TRBV20-1 and TRBJ2-4; TRBD2 matches 7 bases. CDR1 and CDR2 from the germline V gene are DFQATT and SNEGSKA (reference sequence). The V segment lost 5 bases and the J segment 2 bases; nucleotides outside the gene matches: 12. This CDR3 region has 16 residues. CDR3 DNA sequence: TGCAGTGCTGTTTTGCGGGGGATGCAGACCAAAAACATTCAGTACTTC. Its translation: CSAVLRGMQTKNIQYF.

This clonotype was observed many times. This chain links TRBV6-4 with TRBJ2-3; 13 bases match TRBD2. CDR1 MRHNA and CDR2 SNTAGT come from the germline V gene. The CDR3 length is 15 residues. With 5 bases clipped from V and 6 bases from J, the junction kept 5 bases outside the gene matches. In nucleotides, the CDR3 is TGTGCCAGCAGTCTACTAGCGGGGGGGTTGGATACGCAGTATTTT. Its protein product is CASSLLAGGLDTQYF.

The chain carries TRBV6-6 and TRBJ1-5, with 8 nucleotides matching TRBD1. Germline lookup yields CDR1 MNHNY and CDR2 SVGAGI (reference sequence). The CDR3 extends over 16 amino acids. J lost 4 bases, V lost 3 bases, and 8 bases had no gene match. CDR3 DNA: TGTGCCAGCAGTTATAACGTCGGACAGGGAAATCAGCCCCAGCATTTT. Translation gives CASSYNVGQGNQPQHF.

This clonotype was detected a few times. This rearrangement joins TRBV5-1 to TRBJ2-2; D unresolved. CDR3 length: 17 residues. With 2 bases removed from V and 7 bases from J, the gap between germline ends came to 21 bases. CDR1 is SGHRS and CDR2 is YFSETQ in the germline V gene. CDR3 nucleotides: TGCGCCAGCAGCTTTTCCAGTCTGGTGTCCGGCAACGGGGAGCTGTTTTTT. This translates into CASSFSSLVSGNGELFF.